This TCR beta chain was captured by sequencing in a study of Ad26.COV2.S vaccination and SARS-CoV-2 variants. Treatment denoted: over 15 received Ad26.COV2.S at low or high dose, single or two shots; about 5 received placebo; per-sample allocation not given. Sampling was done on day 63 after the first vaccine or placebo injection. The CDR3 length is 14 residues. In germline, CDR1 is SGHTA, CDR2 FQGNSA. The J segment lost 7 bases and the V segment lost 2 bases, leaving 3 bases of the junction unmatched. Method: immunoSEQ multiplex PCR; TCRdb's copy keeps in-frame clones and lacks some. The sample consists of some 350,000 clones, 90% of them appearing once.

This clonotype originated in a person between 18 and 59 years old who received the Ad26.COV2.S COVID-19 vaccine or a placebo. Here the sequenced sample was peripheral blood, taken in a trial of Ad26.COV2.S vaccine versus placebo. The V call is TRBV7-2, the J call TRBJ2-1; 9 bases agree with TRBD1. CDR3 region: CASSLQGQGNEQFF. The CDR3 bases are TGTGCCAGCAGCTTACAGGGACAGGGTAATGAGCAGTTCTTC. Drawing the rest from reference TRBV7-2 and TRBJ2-1, the complete variable domain is GAGVSQSPSNKVTEKGKDVELRCDPISGHTALYWYRQSLGQGLEFLIYFQGNSAPDKSGLPSDRFSAERTGGSVSTLTIQRTQQEDSAVYLCASSLQGQGNEQFFGPGTRLTVL.